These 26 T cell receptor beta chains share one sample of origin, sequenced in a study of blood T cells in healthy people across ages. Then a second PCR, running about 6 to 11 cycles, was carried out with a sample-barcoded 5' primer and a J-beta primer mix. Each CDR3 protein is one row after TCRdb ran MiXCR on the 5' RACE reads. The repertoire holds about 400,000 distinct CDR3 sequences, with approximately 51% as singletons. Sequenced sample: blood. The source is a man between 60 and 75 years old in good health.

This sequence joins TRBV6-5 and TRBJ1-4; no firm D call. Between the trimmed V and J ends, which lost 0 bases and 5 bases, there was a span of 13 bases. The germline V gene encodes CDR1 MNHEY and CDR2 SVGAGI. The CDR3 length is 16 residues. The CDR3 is CASSYSKGGSNEKLFF. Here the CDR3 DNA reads TGTGCCAGCAGTTACTCGAAGGGCGGGAGCAATGAAAAACTGTTTTTT.

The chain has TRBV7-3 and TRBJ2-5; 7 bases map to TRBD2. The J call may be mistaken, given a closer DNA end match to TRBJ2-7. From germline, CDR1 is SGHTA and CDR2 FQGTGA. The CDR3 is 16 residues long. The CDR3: CASSLFLGGEQGEQYF. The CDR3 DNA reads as TGTGCCAGCAGCTTATTCCTGGGGGGGGAGCAGGGCGAGCAGTACTTC.

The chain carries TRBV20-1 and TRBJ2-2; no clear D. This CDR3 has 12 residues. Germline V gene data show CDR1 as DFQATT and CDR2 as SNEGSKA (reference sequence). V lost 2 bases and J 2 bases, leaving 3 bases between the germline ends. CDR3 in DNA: TGCAGTGCTAGAAAAAACACCGGGGAGCTGTTTTTT. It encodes CSARKNTGELFF.

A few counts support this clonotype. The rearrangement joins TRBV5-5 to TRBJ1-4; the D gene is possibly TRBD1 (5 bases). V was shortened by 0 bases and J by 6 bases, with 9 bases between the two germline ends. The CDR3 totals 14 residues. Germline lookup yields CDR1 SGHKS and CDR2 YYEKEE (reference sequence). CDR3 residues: CASSLGGADEKLFF. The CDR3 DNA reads TGTGCCAGCAGCTTGGGAGGGGCCGATGAAAAACTGTTTTTT.

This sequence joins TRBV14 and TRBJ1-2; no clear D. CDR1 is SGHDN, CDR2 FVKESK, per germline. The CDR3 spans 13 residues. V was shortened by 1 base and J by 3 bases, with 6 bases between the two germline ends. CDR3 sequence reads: CASSQVGYYGYTF. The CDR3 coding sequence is TGTGCCAGCAGCCAAGTAGGGTACTATGGCTACACCTTC.

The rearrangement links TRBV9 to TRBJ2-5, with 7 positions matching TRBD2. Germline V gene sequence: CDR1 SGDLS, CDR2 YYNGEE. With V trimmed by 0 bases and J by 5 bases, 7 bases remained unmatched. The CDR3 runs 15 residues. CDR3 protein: CASSVGAGDLETQYF. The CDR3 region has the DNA TGTGCCAGCAGCGTAGGGGCGGGAGATTTGGAGACCCAGTACTTC.

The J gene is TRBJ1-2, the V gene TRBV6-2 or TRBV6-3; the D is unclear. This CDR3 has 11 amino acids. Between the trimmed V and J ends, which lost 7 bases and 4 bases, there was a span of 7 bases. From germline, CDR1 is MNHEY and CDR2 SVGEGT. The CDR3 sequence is CASTDFYGYTF. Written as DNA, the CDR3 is TGTGCCAGCACTGACTTCTATGGCTACACCTTC.

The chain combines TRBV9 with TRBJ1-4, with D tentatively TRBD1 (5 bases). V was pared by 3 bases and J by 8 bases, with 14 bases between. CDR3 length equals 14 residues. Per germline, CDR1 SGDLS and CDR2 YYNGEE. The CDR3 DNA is TGTGCCAGCAGCGCCGGGACGGCGAGCGAAAAACTGTTTTTT. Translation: CASSAGTASEKLFF.

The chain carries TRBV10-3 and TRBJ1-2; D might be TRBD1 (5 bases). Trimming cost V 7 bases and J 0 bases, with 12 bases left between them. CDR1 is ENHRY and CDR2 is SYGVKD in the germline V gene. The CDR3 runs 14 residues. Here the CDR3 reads CAITATATNYGYTF. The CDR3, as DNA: TGTGCCATCACCGCGACAGCGACTAACTATGGCTACACCTTC.

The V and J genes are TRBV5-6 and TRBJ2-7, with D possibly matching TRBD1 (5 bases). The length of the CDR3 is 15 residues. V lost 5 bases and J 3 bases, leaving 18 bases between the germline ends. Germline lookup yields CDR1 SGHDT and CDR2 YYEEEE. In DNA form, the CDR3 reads TGTGCCAGCAGTCGCCCCGCCGCCAGGGACTACGAGCAGTACTTC. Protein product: CASSRPAARDYEQYF.

In DNA form, the CDR3 reads TGTGCCGCAGGGGAAGCCAAAAACATTCAGTACTTC. Translation: CAAGEAKNIQYF. V is TRBV10-3 and J is TRBJ2-4, with a weak D call TRBD1 (6 bases). The CDR3 consists of 12 residues. Germline loops: CDR1 ENHRY, CDR2 SYGVKD. With 11 bases removed from V and 0 bases from J, the gap between germline ends came to 8 bases.

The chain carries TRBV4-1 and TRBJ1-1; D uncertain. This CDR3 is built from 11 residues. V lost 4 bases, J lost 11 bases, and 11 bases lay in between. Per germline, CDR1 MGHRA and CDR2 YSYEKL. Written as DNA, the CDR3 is TGCGCCAGCAGCCGGTCCAGTGGGGCTTTCTTT. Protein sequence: CASSRSSGAFF.

CDR3 DNA: TGTGCCAGCAGCGTAGTGGCTGGGACCAAGACTGAAGCTTTCTTT. It is translated as CASSVVAGTKTEAFF. This sequence joins TRBV9 and TRBJ1-1; possible D gene TRBD1, 5 bases. Between the trimmed V and J ends, which lost 0 bases and 5 bases, there was a span of 14 bases. The CDR3 loop spans 15 amino acids. The V gene's germline CDR1 is SGDLS and CDR2 YYNGEE.

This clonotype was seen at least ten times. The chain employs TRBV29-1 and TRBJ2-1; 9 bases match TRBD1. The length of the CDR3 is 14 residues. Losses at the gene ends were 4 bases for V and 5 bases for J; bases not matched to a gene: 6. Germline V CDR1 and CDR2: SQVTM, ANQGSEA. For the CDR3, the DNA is TGCAGCGTTGCAACCGGGACAGGGCACAATGAGCAGTTCTTC. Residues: CSVATGTGHNEQFF.

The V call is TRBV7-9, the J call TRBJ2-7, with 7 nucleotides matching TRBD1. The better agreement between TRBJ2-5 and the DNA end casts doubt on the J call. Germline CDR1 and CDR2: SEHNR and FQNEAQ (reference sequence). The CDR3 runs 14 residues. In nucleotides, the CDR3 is TGTGCCAGCAGCTTAGGCCGGGACAGAGAGACCCAGTACTTC. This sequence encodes CASSLGRDRETQYF.

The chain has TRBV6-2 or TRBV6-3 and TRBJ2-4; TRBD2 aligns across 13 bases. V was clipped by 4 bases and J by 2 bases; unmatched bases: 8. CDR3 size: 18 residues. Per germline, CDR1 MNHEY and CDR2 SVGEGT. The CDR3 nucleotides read TGTGCCAGCAGTTTGGGGACTAGCGGGATCCCACCCAAAAACATTCAGTACTTC. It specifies CASSLGTSGIPPKNIQYF.

CDR3 loop: CSVEQGLSGYTF. The CDR3, as DNA: TGCAGCGTTGAGCAGGGGTTGAGTGGCTACACCTTC. The genes are TRBV29-1 and TRBJ1-2, with D perhaps matching TRBD1 (6 bases). Trimming removed 3 bases at V and 7 bases at J, with 12 bases between. The CDR3 length is 12 residues. Germline CDR1 SQVTM, CDR2 ANQGSEA.

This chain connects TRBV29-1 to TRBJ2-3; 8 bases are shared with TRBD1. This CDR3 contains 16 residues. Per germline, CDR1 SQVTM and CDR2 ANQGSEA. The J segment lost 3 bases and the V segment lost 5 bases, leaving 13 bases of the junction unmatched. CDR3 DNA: TGCAGCGTTAATGGGGACAGGATAGGTCGGACAGATACGCAGTATTTT. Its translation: CSVNGDRIGRTDTQYF.

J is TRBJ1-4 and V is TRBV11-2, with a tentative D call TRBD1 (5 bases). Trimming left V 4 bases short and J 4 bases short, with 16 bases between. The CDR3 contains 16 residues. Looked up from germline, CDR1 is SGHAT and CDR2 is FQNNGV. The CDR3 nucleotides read TGTGCCAGCAGCTCGGGCCGACAGCGGAATAATGAAAAACTGTTTTTT. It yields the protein CASSSGRQRNNEKLFF. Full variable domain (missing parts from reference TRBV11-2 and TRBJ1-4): EAGVAQSPRYKIIEKRQSVAFWCNPISGHATLYWYQQILGQGPKLLIQFQNNGVVDDSQLPKDRFSAERLKGVDSTLKIQPAKLEDSAVYLCASSSGRQRNNEKLFFGSGTQLSVL.

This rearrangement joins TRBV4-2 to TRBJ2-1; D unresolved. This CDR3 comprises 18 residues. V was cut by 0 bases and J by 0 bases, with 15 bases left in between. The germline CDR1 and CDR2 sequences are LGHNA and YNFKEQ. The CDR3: CASSQDVGAMGSYNEQFF. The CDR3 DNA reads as TGTGCCAGCAGCCAAGATGTAGGAGCAATGGGCTCCTACAATGAGCAGTTCTTC.

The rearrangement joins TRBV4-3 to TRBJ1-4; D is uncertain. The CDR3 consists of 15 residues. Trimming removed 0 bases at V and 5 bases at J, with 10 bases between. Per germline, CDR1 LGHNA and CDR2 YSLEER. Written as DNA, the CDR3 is TGCGCCAGCAGCCAAGATAGCCGGCCCAATGAAAAACTGTTTTTT. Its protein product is CASSQDSRPNEKLFF.

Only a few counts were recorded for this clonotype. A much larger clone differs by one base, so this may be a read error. CDR3 DNA sequence: TGCAGTGCTCACCCCCGGAGGGGTCAGGACGAGCAGTACTTC. Its translation: CSAHPRRGQDEQYF. V and J are TRBV20-1 and TRBJ2-7; D is perhaps TRBD2 (6 bases). The CDR3 is 14 residues long. Germline CDR1 and CDR2: DFQATT and SNEGSKA (reference sequence). Trimming left V 5 bases short and J 5 bases short, with 19 bases between.

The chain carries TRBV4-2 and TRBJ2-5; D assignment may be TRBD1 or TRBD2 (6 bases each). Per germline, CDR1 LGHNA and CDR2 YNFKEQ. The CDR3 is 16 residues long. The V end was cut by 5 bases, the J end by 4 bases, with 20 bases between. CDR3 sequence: CASSARDNREAETQYF. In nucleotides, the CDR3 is TGTGCCAGCAGCGCAAGAGATAACAGGGAGGCAGAGACCCAGTACTTC.

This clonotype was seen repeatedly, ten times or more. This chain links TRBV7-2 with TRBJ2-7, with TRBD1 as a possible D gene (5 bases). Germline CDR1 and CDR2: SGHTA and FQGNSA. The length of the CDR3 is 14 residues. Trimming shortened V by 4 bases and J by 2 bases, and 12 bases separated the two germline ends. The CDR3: CASSYAGPTYEQYF. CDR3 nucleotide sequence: TGTGCCAGCAGCTATGCAGGGCCAACCTACGAGCAGTACTTC.

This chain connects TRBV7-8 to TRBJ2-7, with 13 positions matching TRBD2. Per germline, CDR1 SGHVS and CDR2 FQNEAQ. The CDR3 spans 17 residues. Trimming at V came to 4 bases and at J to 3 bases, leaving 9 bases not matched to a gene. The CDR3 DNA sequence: TGTGCCAGCAGCTCAACAACCAGACTAGCGGGAGGCTACGAGCAGTACTTC. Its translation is CASSSTTRLAGGYEQYF.

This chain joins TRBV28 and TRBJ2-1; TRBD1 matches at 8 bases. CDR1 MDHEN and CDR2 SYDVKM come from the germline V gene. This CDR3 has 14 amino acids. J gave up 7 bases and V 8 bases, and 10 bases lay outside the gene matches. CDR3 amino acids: CASGYSGGRNEQFF. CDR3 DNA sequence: TGTGCCAGCGGTTACTCAGGGGGCAGAAATGAGCAGTTCTTC.